This T cell receptor (beta chain) was sequenced during a study of T cells in Graves' hyperthyroidism and ophthalmopathy. Amplified TCR beta CDR3 regions derived from RNA transcripts. First-round RT-PCR with HTBI primers amplified the TCR CDR3 region. TCRdb re-analysed the multiplex PCR reads in MiXCR, keeping a single row per CDR3 protein. The sample lists a few hundred thousand distinct CDR3 sequences, approximately 20% occurring once. Comments on this clonotype: An end of the junction does not agree with germline; a read error may underlie this.

The sequencing input was blood. This receptor was obtained from a man aged 30 to 45 with Graves' ophthalmopathy.

CDR3 nucleotide sequence: TGTGCCAGCAGCTTAGCCCCAAGCGGGAGTCAGACCCAGTGCTTC. This codes for CASSLAPSGSQTQCF. This chain uses TRBV11-2 with TRBJ2-5; 8 bases are shared with TRBD2. The germline V gene has CDR1 SGHAT and CDR2 FQNNGV. The CDR3 is 15 residues long.